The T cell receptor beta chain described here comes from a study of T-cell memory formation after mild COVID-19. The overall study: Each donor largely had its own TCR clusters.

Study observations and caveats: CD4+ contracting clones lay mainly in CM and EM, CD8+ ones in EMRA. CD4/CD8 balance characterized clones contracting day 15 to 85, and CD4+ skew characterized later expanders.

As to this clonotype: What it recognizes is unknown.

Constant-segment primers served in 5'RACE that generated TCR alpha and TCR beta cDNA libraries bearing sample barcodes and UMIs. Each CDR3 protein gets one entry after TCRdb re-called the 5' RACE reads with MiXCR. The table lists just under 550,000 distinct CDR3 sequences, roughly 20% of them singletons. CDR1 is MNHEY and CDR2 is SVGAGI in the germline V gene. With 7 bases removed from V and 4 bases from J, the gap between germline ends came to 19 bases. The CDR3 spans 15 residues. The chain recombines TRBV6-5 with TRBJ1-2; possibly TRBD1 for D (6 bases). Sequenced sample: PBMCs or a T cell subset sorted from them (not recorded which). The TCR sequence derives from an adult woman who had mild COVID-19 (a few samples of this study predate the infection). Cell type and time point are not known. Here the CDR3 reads CASTYLDRPAYGYTF. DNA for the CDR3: TGTGCCAGCACCTATTTAGACAGGCCAGCCTATGGCTACACCTTC.